This record covers a single T cell receptor (beta chain). In the original processing: Cell counts per sample came from amplifying reference gene primers. Some clones are missing from TCRdb's copy, which holds only in-frame ones; the method was immunoSEQ multiplex PCR. That table gives V, J and clone size, and the DNA gave D and trimming. The table has about 230,000 clones, 65% to 90% seen once. This record comes from a study of blood T cell repertoires in COVID-19. Study overall: Material from acute and convalescent COVID-19 was sourced from the United States, Italy and Spain. From T cells, B-cell-depleted T cells, or PBMCs came the material, which was cDNA or gDNA.

The CDR3 extends over 15 amino acids. Germline CDR1 reads SQVTM; CDR2 reads ANQGSEA. Trimming removed 6 bases from V and 9 bases from J; junction bases left unmatched: 10. The TCR sequence derives from a woman between 35 and 50 years old who had recovered from COVID-19. Sequences were obtained from peripheral blood. This rearrangement joins TRBV29-1 to TRBJ2-1, with 14 bases identical to TRBD2. The CDR3 is CSVGVGTSGGSEQFF. CDR3 nucleotide sequence: TGCAGCGTGGGGGTTGGGACTAGCGGGGGCAGTGAGCAGTTCTTC.